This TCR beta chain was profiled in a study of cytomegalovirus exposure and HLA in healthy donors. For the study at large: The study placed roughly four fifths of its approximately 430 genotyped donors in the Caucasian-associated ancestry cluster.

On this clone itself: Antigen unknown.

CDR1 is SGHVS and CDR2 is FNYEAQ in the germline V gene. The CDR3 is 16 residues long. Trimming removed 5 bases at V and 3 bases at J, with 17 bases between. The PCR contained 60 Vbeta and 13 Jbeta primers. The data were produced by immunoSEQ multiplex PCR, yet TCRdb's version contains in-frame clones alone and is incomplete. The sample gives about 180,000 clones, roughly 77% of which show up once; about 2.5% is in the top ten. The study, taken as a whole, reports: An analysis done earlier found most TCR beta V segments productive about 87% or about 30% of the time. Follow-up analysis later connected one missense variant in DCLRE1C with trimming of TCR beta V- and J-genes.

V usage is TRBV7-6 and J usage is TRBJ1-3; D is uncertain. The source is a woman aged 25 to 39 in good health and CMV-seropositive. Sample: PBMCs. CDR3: CASSPAVGGFGNTIYF. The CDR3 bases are TGTGCCAGCAGCCCGGCTGTAGGCGGTTTTGGAAACACCATATATTTT.